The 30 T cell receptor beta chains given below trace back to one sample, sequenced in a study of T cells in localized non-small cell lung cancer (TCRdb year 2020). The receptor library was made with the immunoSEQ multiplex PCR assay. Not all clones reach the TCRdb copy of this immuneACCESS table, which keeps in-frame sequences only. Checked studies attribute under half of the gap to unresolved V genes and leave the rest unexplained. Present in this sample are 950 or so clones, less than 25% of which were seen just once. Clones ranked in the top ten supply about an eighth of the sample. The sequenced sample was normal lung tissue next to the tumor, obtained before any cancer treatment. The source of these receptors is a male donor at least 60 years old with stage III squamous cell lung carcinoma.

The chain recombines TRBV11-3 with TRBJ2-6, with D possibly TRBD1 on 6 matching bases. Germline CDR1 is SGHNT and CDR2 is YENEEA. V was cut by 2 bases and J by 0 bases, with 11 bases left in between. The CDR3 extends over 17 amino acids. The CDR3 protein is CASSLNREGSGANVLTF. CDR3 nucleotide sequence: TGTGCCAGCAGCTTAAACAGGGAAGGCTCTGGGGCCAACGTCCTGACTTTC.

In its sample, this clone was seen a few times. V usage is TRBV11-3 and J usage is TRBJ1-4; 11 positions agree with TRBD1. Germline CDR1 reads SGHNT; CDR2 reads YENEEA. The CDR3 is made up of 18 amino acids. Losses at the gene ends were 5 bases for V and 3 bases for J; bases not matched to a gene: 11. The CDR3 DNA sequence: TGTGCCAGCAGCGCTTCTCCGGGACAGGGGGTGTCTAATGAAAAACTGTTTTTT. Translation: CASSASPGQGVSNEKLFF.

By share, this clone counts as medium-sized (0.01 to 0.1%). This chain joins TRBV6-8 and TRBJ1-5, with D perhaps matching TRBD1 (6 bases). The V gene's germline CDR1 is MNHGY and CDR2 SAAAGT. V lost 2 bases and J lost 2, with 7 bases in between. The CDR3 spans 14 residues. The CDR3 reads CASSYAGGNQPQHF. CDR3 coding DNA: TGTGCCAGCAGTTACGCAGGGGGCAATCAGCCCCAGCATTTT.

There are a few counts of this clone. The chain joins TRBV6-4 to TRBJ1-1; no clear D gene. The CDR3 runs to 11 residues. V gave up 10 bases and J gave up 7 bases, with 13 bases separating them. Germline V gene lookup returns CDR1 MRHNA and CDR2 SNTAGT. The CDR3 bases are TGTGCCACCTCGGACCTGGATGAAGCTTTCTTT. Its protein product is CATSDLDEAFF.

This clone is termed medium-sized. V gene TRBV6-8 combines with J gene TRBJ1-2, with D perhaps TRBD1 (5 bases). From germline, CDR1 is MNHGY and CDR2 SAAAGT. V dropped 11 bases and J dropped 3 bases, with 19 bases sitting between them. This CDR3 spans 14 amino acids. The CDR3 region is CAGRRDSADYGYTF. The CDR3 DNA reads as TGTGCCGGCCGAAGGGACTCCGCAGACTATGGCTACACCTTC.

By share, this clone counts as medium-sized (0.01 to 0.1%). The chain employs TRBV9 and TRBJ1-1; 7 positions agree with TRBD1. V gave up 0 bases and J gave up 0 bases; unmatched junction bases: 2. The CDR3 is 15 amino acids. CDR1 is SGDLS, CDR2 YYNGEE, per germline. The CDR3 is CASSVVGGLNTEAFF. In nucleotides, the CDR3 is TGTGCCAGCAGCGTAGTAGGGGGCCTGAACACTGAAGCTTTCTTT.

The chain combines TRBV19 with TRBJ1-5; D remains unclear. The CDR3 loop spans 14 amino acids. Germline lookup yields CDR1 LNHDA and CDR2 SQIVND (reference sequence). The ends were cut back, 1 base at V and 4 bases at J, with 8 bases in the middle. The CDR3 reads CASSIGGNNQPQHF. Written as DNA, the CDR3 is TGTGCCAGTAGTATAGGAGGTAATAATCAGCCCCAGCATTTT.

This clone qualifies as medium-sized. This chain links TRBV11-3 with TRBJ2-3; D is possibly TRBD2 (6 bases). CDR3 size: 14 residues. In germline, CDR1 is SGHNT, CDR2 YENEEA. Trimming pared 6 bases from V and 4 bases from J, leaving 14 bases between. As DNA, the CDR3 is TGTGCCAGCAGAACTAGCCCTCCCCCAGATACGCAGTATTTT. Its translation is CASRTSPPPDTQYF.

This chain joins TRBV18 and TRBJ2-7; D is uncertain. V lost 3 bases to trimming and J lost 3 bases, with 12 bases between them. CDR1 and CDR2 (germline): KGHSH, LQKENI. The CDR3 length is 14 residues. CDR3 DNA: TGTGCCAGCTCACCGTCGGACGGAAACTACGAGCAGTACTTC. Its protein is CASSPSDGNYEQYF.

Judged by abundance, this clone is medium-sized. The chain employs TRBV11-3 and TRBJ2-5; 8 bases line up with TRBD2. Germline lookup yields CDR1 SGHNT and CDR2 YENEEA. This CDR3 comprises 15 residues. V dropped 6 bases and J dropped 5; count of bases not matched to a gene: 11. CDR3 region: CASRMQRGGLETQYF. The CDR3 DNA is TGTGCCAGCAGAATGCAACGGGGGGGCCTGGAGACCCAGTACTTC.

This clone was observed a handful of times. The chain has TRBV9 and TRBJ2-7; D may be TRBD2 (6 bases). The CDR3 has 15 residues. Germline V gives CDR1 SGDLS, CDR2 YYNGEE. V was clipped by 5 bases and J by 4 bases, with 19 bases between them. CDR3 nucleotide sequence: TGTGCCAGCAGTCGGGGGTGGACCGATCGGTACGAGCAGTACTTC. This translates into CASSRGWTDRYEQYF.

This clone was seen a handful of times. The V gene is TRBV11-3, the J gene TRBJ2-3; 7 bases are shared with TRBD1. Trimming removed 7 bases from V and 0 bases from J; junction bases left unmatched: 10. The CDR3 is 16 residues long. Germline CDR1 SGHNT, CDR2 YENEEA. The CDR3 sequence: CASTTLRDSSTDTQYF. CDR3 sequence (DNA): TGTGCCAGCACCACCCTCCGGGACAGTAGCACAGATACGCAGTATTTT.

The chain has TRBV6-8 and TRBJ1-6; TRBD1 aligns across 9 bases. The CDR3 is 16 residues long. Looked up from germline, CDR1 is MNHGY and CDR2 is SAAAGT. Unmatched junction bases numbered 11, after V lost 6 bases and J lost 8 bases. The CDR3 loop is CASSHFGQGWDSPLHF. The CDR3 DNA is TGTGCCAGCAGCCACTTCGGACAGGGGTGGGATTCACCCCTCCACTTT.

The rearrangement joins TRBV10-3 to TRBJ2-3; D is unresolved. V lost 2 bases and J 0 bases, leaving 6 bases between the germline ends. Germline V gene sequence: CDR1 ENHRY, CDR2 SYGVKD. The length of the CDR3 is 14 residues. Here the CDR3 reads CAISEGASTDTQYF. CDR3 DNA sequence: TGTGCCATCAGTGAGGGAGCTAGCACAGATACGCAGTATTTT.

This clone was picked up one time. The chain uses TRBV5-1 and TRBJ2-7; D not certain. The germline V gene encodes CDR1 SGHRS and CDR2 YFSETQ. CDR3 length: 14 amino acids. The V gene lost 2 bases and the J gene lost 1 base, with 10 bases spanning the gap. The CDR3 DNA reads TGCGCCAGCAGCTTTGGCCGGGCTTCCTACGAGCAGTACTTC. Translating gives CASSFGRASYEQYF.

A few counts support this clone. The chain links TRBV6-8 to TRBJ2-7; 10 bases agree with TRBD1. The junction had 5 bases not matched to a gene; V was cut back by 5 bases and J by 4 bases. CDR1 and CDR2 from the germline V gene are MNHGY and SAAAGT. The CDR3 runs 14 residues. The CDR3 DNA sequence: TGTGCCAGCAGTCCCGACAGGGGGCAGTACGAGCAGTACTTC. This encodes CASSPDRGQYEQYF.

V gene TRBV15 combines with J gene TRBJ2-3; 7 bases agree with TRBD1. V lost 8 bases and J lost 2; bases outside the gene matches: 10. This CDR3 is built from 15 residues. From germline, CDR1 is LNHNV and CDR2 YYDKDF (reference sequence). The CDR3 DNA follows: TGTGCCACCCAAACCACGACAGGGAACACAGATACGCAGTATTTT. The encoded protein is CATQTTTGNTDTQYF.

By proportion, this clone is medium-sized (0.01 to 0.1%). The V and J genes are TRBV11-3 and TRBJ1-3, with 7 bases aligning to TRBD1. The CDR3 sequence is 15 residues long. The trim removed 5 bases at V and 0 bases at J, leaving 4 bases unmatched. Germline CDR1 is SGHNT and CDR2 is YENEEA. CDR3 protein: CASSLGGDSGNTIYF. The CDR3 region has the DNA TGTGCCAGCAGCCTAGGGGGCGACTCTGGAAACACCATATATTTT.

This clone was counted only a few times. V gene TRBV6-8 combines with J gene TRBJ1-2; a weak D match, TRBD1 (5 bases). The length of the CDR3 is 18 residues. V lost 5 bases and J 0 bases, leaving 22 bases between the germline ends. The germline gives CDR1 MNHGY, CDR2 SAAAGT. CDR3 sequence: CASSEISLGGSANYGYTF. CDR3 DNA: TGTGCCAGCAGTGAGATTTCATTGGGGGGGTCCGCTAACTATGGCTACACCTTC.

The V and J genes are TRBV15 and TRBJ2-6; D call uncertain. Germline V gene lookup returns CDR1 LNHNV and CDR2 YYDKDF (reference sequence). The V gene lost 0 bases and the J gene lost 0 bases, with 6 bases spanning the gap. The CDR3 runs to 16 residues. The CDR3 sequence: CATSRDPLSGANVLTF. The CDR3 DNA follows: TGTGCCACCAGCAGAGATCCCCTCTCTGGGGCCAACGTCCTGACTTTC.

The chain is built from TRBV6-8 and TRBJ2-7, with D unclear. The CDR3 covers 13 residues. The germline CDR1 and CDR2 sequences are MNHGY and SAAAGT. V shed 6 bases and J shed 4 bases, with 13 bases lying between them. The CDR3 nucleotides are TGTGCCAGCAGCCCCCGGGCCTTATACGAGCAGTACTTC. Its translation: CASSPRALYEQYF.

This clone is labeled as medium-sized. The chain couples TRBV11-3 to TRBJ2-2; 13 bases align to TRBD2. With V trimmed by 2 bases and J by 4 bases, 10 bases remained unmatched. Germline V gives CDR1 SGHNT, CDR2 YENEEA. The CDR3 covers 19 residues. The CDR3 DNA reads TGTGCCAGCAGCTTAACTGGGACTAGCGGGAAACTCGGCACCGGGGAGCTGTTTTTT. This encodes CASSLTGTSGKLGTGELFF. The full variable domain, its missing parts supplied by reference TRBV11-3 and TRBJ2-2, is EAGVVQSPRYKIIEKKQPVAFWCNPISGHNTLYWYLQNLGQGPELLIRYENEEAVDDSQLPKDRFSAERLKGVDSTLKIQPAELGDSAVYLCASSLTGTSGKLGTGELFFGEGSRLTVL.

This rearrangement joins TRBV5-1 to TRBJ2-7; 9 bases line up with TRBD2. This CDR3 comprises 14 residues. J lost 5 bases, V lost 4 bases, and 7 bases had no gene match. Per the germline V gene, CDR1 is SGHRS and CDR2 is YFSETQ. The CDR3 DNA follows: TGCGCCAGCAGCCAGGCGGGGGGGTACCACGAGCAGTACTTC. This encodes CASSQAGGYHEQYF.

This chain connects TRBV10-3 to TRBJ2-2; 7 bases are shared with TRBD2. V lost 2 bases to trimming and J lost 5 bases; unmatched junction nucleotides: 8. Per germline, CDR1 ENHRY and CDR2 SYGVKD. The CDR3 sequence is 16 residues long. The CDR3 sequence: CAISEREESLTGELFF. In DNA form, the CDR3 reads TGTGCCATCAGTGAGCGGGAGGAGTCTTTGACCGGGGAGCTGTTTTTT.

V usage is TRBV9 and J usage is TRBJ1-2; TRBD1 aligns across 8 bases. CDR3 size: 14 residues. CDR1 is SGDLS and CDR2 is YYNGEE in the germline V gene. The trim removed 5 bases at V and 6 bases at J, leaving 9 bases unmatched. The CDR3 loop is CASSSTGVVNGYTF. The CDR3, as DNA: TGTGCCAGCAGTTCGACAGGGGTAGTCAATGGCTACACCTTC.

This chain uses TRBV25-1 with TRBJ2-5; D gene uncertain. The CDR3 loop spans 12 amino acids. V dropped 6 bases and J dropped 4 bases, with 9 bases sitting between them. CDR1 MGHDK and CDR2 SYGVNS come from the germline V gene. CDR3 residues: CASRASGETQYF. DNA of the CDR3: TGTGCCAGCAGGGCCTCGGGAGAGACCCAGTACTTC.

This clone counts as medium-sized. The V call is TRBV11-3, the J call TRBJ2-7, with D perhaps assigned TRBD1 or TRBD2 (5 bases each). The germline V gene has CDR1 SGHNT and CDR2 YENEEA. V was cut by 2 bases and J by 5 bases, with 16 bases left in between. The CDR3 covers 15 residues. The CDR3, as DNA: TGTGCCAGCAGCTTAACGGGGTCAGGGTACCACGAGCAGTACTTC. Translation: CASSLTGSGYHEQYF.

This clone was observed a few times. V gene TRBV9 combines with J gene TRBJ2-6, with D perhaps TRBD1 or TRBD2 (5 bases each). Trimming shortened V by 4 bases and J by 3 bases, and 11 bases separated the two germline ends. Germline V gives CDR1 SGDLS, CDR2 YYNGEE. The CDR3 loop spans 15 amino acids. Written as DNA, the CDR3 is TGTGCCAGCAGCCCAGGGACGCTTGGGGCCAACGTCCTGACTTTC. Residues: CASSPGTLGANVLTF.

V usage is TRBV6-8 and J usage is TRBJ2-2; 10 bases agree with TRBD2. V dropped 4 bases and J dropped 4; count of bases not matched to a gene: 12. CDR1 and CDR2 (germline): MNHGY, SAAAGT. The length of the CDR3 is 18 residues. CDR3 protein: CASSSTKRGGLGTGELFF. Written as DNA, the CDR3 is TGTGCCAGCAGTTCAACAAAGCGGGGGGGCCTAGGCACCGGGGAGCTGTTTTTT.

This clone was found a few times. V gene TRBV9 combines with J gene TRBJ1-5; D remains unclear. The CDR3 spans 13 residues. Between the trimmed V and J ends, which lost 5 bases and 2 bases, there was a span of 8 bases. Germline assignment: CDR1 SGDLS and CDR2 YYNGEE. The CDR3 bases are TGTGCCAGCAGTATCGACGGCAATCAGCCCCAGCATTTT. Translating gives CASSIDGNQPQHF. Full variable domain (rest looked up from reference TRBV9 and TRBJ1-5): DSGVTQTPKHLITATGQRVTLRCSPRSGDLSVYWYQQSLDQGLQFLIQYYNGEERAKGNILERFSAQQFPDLHSELNLSSLELGDSALYFCASSIDGNQPQHFGDGTRLSIL.